This T cell receptor (beta chain) was identified during a study of blood T cell repertoires in COVID-19. Overall study: Spain, Italy and the United States supplied samples that represented acute and convalescent COVID-19. T cells, B-cell-depleted T cells, or PBMCs provided the cDNA or gDNA that served as material.

V was pared by 0 bases and J by 4 bases, with 12 bases between. CDR1 is MGHRA, CDR2 YSYEKL, per germline. The CDR3 length is 15 residues. Seattle cases were enrolled at active infection and followed longitudinally. The data were produced by immunoSEQ multiplex PCR, yet TCRdb's version contains in-frame clones alone and is incomplete. Here the sample spans approximately 200,000 clones, 85% to 90% being singletons. The chain carries TRBV4-1 and TRBJ1-2; D is uncertain. The TCR was taken from a young man with COVID-19, enrolled during active disease. Input material: peripheral blood. DNA of the CDR3: TGCGCCAGCAGCCAAGAGATACAGCTAGCCTATGGCTACACCTTC. Amino acid sequence: CASSQEIQLAYGYTF.